Listed below are T cell receptor beta chains from one sample, sequenced in a study of T cells in Graves' hyperthyroidism and ophthalmopathy. Each CDR3 protein gets one entry after TCRdb re-called the multiplex PCR reads with MiXCR. The data show about 290,000 distinct CDR3 sequences, approximately 15% seen once. Sequencing used blood. The receptors derive from a woman aged 55-70 years with Graves' ophthalmopathy. Each CDR3 is given without its conserved first and last residue. The D gene is left open where the match is weak.

TRBV4-3,TRBJ2-7,TRBD1,ASSQVIEQGAWEQY
TRBV7-9,TRBJ2-6,TRBD1,ASSFGQGWSGANVLT
TRBV27,TRBJ1-5,-,ASSFNVVQPQH
TRBV6-5,TRBJ1-2,-,ASSYGFGLNYGYT
TRBV6-1,TRBJ1-1,-,ASRPGEAYMNTEAF
TRBV11-2,TRBJ2-1,TRBD2,ASSLGTSRDNEQF
TRBV5-1,TRBJ1-1,TRBD1,ASSLLQGTNTEAF
TRBV7-9,TRBJ2-1,TRBD2,ASSPFSGGVDEQF
TRBV9,TRBJ1-2,TRBD1,ASSDGTGGSYGYT
TRBV27,TRBJ2-7,-,ASSLLSSAYEQY
TRBV9,TRBJ1-3,-,ASSVAPQRSGNTIY
TRBV7-9,TRBJ2-5,-,ASSPSARPQETQY
TRBV29-1,TRBJ2-5,-,SGHGGQETQY
TRBV18,TRBJ2-1,TRBD2,ASSPTSGENNEQF
TRBV27,TRBJ2-3,-,ASSSRGTTDTQY
TRBV30,TRBJ1-1,-,AGRREAPSGEAF
TRBV5-1,TRBJ1-6,-,ASSLDGRYNSPLH
TRBV6-5,TRBJ1-2,-,ASSYGGRELANYGYT
TRBV10-3,TRBJ2-5,TRBD2,AISEWTREETQY
TRBV13,TRBJ2-7,TRBD1,ASSSLDRGSLYEQY